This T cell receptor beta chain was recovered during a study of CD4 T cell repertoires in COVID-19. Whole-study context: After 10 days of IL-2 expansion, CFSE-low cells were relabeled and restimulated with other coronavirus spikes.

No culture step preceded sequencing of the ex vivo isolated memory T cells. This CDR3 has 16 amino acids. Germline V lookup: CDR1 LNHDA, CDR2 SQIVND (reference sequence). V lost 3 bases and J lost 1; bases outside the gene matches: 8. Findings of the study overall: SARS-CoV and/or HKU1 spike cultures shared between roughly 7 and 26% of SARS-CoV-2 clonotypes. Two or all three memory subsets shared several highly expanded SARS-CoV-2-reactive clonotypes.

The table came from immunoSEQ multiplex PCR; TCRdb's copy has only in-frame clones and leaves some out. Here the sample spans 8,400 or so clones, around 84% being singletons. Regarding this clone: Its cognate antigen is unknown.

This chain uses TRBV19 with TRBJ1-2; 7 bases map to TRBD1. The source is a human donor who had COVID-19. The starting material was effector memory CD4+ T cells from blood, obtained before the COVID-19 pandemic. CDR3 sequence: CASSMGLRDSNYGYTF. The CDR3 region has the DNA TGTGCCAGTAGTATGGGCCTGCGGGACAGTAACTATGGCTACACCTTC.